Included here is one T cell receptor beta chain sequence, with context. Per the original data handling: The authors estimated nucleated cell counts from reference gene primer amplification. The assay was immunoSEQ multiplex PCR, and TCRdb's table has in-frame clones only and misses some. Clone size and V and J calls were adopted from that table, with D and trimming inferred from the DNA. The sample shows 80,000 to 130,000 clones, roughly 92% of them seen only once. The entry originates in a study of blood T cell repertoires in COVID-19. As for the study in general: Samples taken during acute and convalescent COVID-19 were collected in the United States, Italy and Spain.

This CDR3 has 15 residues. Trimming cost V 2 bases and J 5 bases, with 12 bases left between them. CDR1 is ENHRY and CDR2 is SYGVKD in the germline V gene. Material: peripheral blood. The origin of this receptor is a man between 65 and 85 years old with acute or convalescent COVID-19. V gene TRBV10-3 combines with J gene TRBJ1-4; a possible D gene is TRBD1 (5 bases). The DNA for the CDR3 is TGTGCCATCAGTGAGAAGGCCCAGGGAAATGAAAAACTGTTTTTT. The encoded protein is CAISEKAQGNEKLFF.